Each of the 5 T cell receptor beta chains below was sequenced from the same sample in a study of shared clonotypes between healthy human individuals. The assay was immunoSEQ multiplex PCR, and TCRdb's table has in-frame clones only and misses some. This sample has about 1.5 million clones, with about 96% found just once. Sequencing was performed on naive CD4+ T cells sorted from blood. Indicated subset: CD45RA+ positively selected. These receptors were taken from a man under 40 in good health.

V usage is TRBV4-2 and J usage is TRBJ2-1; TRBD2 might be the D (6 bases). Germline CDR1 LGHNA, CDR2 YNFKEQ. Trimming left V 0 bases short and J 9 bases short, with 18 bases between. The CDR3 has 16 amino acids. CDR3 DNA sequence: TGTGCCAGCAGCCAAGATAGGGCGGAGGGGAGGATTGAGCAGTTCTTC. Its protein product is CASSQDRAEGRIEQFF.

J is TRBJ2-7 and V is TRBV5-4; 10 bases line up with TRBD2. This CDR3 region has 15 residues. From germline, CDR1 is SGHNT and CDR2 YYREEE (reference sequence). V shed 4 bases, J shed 6 bases, and the junction held 10 bases outside the gene matches. The CDR3 coding sequence is TGTGCCAGCAGCGCCGGGACTAGCGCCTATGCCGAGCAGTACTTC. Translated, it gives CASSAGTSAYAEQYF.

The table lists this clone with a count of one. In DNA form, the CDR3 reads TGTGCCAGCAGCTTACTCCTGGGTCAGCCCCAGCATTTT. It specifies CASSLLLGQPQHF. The genes are TRBV13 and TRBJ1-5; D is unclear. The CDR3 runs to 13 residues. The germline V gene encodes CDR1 PRHDT and CDR2 FYEKMQ (reference sequence). V gave up 2 bases and J gave up 6 bases, with 8 bases separating them.

V is TRBV19 and J is TRBJ1-5; D is unclear. Germline V lookup: CDR1 LNHDA, CDR2 SQIVND (reference sequence). V gave up 5 bases and J gave up 7 bases, with 12 bases separating them. The CDR3 runs to 13 residues. The CDR3 spells CASSHTTPQPQHF. In nucleotides, the CDR3 is TGTGCCAGTAGTCATACTACGCCCCAGCCCCAGCATTTT.

The V and J genes are TRBV27 and TRBJ2-3; TRBD2 matches 12 bases. The length of the CDR3 is 20 residues. V lost 6 bases and J lost 4; bases outside the gene matches: 20. The germline CDR1 and CDR2 sequences are MNHEY and SMNVEV (reference sequence). CDR3 nucleotide sequence: TGTGCCAGCAGCTCTAGGACTAGCGGGACCGAGAAAGGTATATCAGATACGCAGTATTTT. It translates to CASSSRTSGTEKGISDTQYF.